These 21 T cell receptor beta chains were all obtained from the same sample, sequenced in a study of shared clonotypes between healthy human individuals. Sequencing used immunoSEQ multiplex PCR; TCRdb keeps in-frame clones, though not all of them. The repertoire holds about 680,000 clones, with approximately 79% as singletons. Sequencing was performed on memory CD4+ T cells sorted from blood. Subset: CD45RA-negative fraction. Receptor source: a woman in her 30s in good health.

This clone was observed a handful of times. The rearrangement joins TRBV7-9 to TRBJ2-1; 11 nucleotides match TRBD2. In germline, CDR1 is SEHNR, CDR2 FQNEAQ (reference sequence). The junction had 8 bases not matched to a gene; V was cut back by 0 bases and J by 10 bases. This CDR3 comprises 16 residues. In DNA form, the CDR3 reads TGTGCCAGCAGCTTAGCCGGGACTAGCGGCCACAGGGAGCAGTTCTTC. It codes for CASSLAGTSGHREQFF.

This clone was observed a single time. The sample contains more than one DNA sequence encoding this CDR3. The chain recombines TRBV28 with TRBJ1-2; D remains ambiguous. CDR1 and CDR2 from the germline V gene are MDHEN and SYDVKM. The CDR3 loop spans 13 amino acids. V lost 3 bases and J lost 3, with 8 bases in between. CDR3 nucleotide sequence: TGTGCCAGCAGTTTCGGCCGGTACTATGGCTACACCTTC. Translation gives CASSFGRYYGYTF.

This clone was seen at least ten times. The CDR3 loop is CASSKGLYQETQYF. The CDR3, as DNA: TGTGCCAGCAGCAAAGGATTGTACCAAGAGACCCAGTACTTC. This chain links TRBV21-1 with TRBJ2-5. TRBV21-1 is termed a pseudogene. The CDR3 spans 14 residues.

The V gene is TRBV5-6, the J gene TRBJ1-5; 9 nucleotides align to TRBD1. V shed 2 bases, J shed 6 bases, and the junction held 12 bases outside the gene matches. The V gene's germline CDR1 is SGHDT and CDR2 YYEEEE. The CDR3 is made up of 17 amino acids. Here the CDR3 reads CASSFYRQQGAGQPQHF. The CDR3 DNA reads as TGTGCCAGCAGCTTCTACCGGCAACAGGGGGCTGGTCAGCCCCAGCATTTT.

The chain carries TRBV6-5 and TRBJ2-3, with D perhaps matching TRBD2 (5 bases). The CDR3 runs 14 residues. Trimming cost V 2 bases and J 1 base, with 7 bases left between them. Germline CDR1 reads MNHEY; CDR2 reads SVGAGI. The CDR3 region is CASSYGGRTDTQYF. The DNA for the CDR3 is TGTGCCAGCAGTTACGGCGGGCGCACAGATACGCAGTATTTT.

The sample holds a few counts of this clone. The V and J genes are TRBV29-1 and TRBJ2-5, with TRBD2 matching 9 bases. Trimming took 4 bases from V and 1 from J; bases not matched to a gene: 7. The length of the CDR3 is 15 residues. Germline V gene lookup returns CDR1 SQVTM and CDR2 ANQGSEA. CDR3 residues: CSVASRLAVQETQYF. The CDR3 DNA follows: TGCAGCGTTGCTTCGAGACTAGCGGTCCAAGAGACCCAGTACTTC.

In this sample, this clone turned up a few times. This may stem from a read error, because a much larger clone lies one nucleotide away. The same CDR3 can be traced to other DNA sequences in this sample. The J gene is TRBJ2-7, the V gene TRBV7-3; 7 positions agree with TRBD2. The J segment lost 0 bases and the V segment lost 5 bases, leaving 4 bases of the junction unmatched. CDR1 SGHTA and CDR2 FQGTGA come from the germline V gene. CDR3 length: 14 amino acids. The CDR3 loop reads CASSLQRDSYEQYF. The CDR3 DNA reads as TGTGCCAGCAGCCTCCAGCGGGACTCCTACGAGCAGTACTTC.

The chain has TRBV23-1 and TRBJ2-1; TRBD2 matches 9 bases. TRBV23-1 qualifies as an ORF whose function is uncertain. V shed 1 base and J 7 bases; nucleotides not matched to a gene: 5. The CDR3 has 15 residues. The CDR3 sequence is CASSQCGRAKNEQFF. The CDR3 nucleotides read TGCGCCAGCAGTCAATGCGGGAGGGCCAAAAATGAGCAGTTCTTC.

The J gene is TRBJ2-1, the V gene TRBV7-9; TRBD1 matches 10 bases. The J segment lost 15 bases and the V segment lost 5 bases, leaving 4 bases of the junction unmatched. This CDR3 comprises 11 residues. Germline CDR1 reads SEHNR; CDR2 reads FQNEAQ (reference sequence). In DNA, the CDR3 is TGTGCCAGCAGCCCAGACAGGGGGCTGTTCTTC. Translation: CASSPDRGLFF. Full variable domain (missing parts from reference TRBV7-9 and TRBJ2-1): DTGVSQNPRHKITKRGQNVTFRCDPISEHNRLYWYRQTLGQGPEFLTYFQNEAQLEKSRLLSDRFSAERPKGSFSTLEIQRTEQGDSAMYLCASSPDRGLFFGPGTRLTVL.

This clone was recorded a few times. The chain links TRBV6-6 to TRBJ2-3, with TRBD2 identical over 9 bases. The germline gives CDR1 MNHNY, CDR2 SVGAGI (reference sequence). J was trimmed by 3 bases and V by 7 bases; bases with no gene match: 11. The CDR3 runs to 16 residues. The CDR3 DNA reads as TGTGCCAGCATGGGCCTGCTAGCGGGATCAACAGATACGCAGTATTTT. Its protein is CASMGLLAGSTDTQYF.

The J gene is TRBJ2-7, the V gene TRBV6-5; D not resolved. This CDR3 comprises 13 residues. Deletions cut 4 bases from V and 3 bases from J, with 10 bases between. Germline CDR1 MNHEY, CDR2 SVGAGI. For the CDR3, the DNA is TGTGCCAGCAGTTGGGTGCCAGGCTACGAGCAGTACTTC. This sequence encodes CASSWVPGYEQYF.

This chain links TRBV9 with TRBJ2-3, with 13 bases aligning to TRBD2. Germline-derived CDR1 and CDR2 are SGDLS and YYNGEE. This CDR3 is built from 16 residues. The J segment lost 4 bases and the V segment lost 0 bases, leaving 2 bases of the junction unmatched. This CDR3 is CASSVVGLAGSDTQYF. The CDR3 nucleotides read TGTGCCAGCAGCGTAGTGGGACTAGCGGGATCAGATACGCAGTATTTT.

The chain uses TRBV29-1 and TRBJ2-3; either TRBD1 or TRBD2 may fit D (5 bases each). CDR3 length equals 14 residues. Per germline, CDR1 SQVTM and CDR2 ANQGSEA. CDR3 region: CAGSSRGGTDTQYF. The CDR3 coding sequence is TGCGCCGGGTCGTCTAGGGGAGGCACAGATACGCAGTATTTT.

The chain combines TRBV7-2 with TRBJ1-1; TRBD1 might be the D (5 bases). Germline V gives CDR1 SGHTA, CDR2 FQGNSA. The CDR3 spans 15 residues. V lost 7 bases to trimming and J lost 1 base, with 16 bases between them. CDR3 loop: CASKLSSQGNTEAFF. The CDR3 nucleotides are TGTGCCAGCAAGCTTAGTTCTCAGGGGAACACTGAAGCTTTCTTT.

The chain carries TRBV19 and TRBJ1-5; a possible D gene is TRBD1 (5 bases). Deletions cut 9 bases from V and 6 bases from J, with 12 bases between. The V gene's germline CDR1 is LNHDA and CDR2 SQIVND (reference sequence). The CDR3 has 12 residues. In nucleotides, the CDR3 is TGTGCCAGCCAACAGGTCCCTCAGCCCCAGCATTTT. Amino acids: CASQQVPQPQHF.

The chain recombines TRBV10-2 with TRBJ1-1, with D perhaps matching TRBD1 (5 bases). The germline CDR1 and CDR2 sequences are WSHSY and SAAADI. Trimming removed 2 bases at V and 4 bases at J, with 11 bases between. CDR3 length equals 14 residues. CDR3 region: CASSEVRVVTEAFF. CDR3 nucleotide sequence: TGCGCCAGCAGTGAGGTCAGGGTAGTCACTGAAGCTTTCTTT.

This clone has more than one count but fewer than ten. The rearrangement uses TRBV7-7 and TRBJ2-7; no firm D call. The CDR3 loop spans 11 amino acids. Germline V gene lookup returns CDR1 SSHAT and CDR2 FNYEAQ (reference sequence). The germline V and J ends were trimmed by 10 bases and 0 bases, with 7 bases remaining between them. The CDR3 loop is CATNCSYEQYF. The CDR3 coding sequence is TGTGCCACCAACTGCTCCTACGAGCAGTACTTC.

Only one count was recorded for this clone. The chain recombines TRBV7-3 with TRBJ2-2; D perhaps matches TRBD1 (5 bases). This CDR3 region has 17 residues. Germline lookup yields CDR1 SGHTA and CDR2 FQGTGA. Trimming pared 2 bases from V and 0 bases from J, leaving 13 bases between. The chain's CDR3 is CASSLQPQGANTGELFF. The CDR3 DNA reads TGTGCCAGCAGCTTACAACCCCAGGGCGCGAACACCGGGGAGCTGTTTTTT.

This clone turned up a few times. This sample includes further DNA sequences coding for the same CDR3. The chain carries TRBV6-5 and TRBJ1-3; unclear D gene. Germline V CDR1 and CDR2: MNHEY, SVGAGI. The CDR3 runs to 15 residues. V was shortened by 0 bases and J by 0 bases, with 6 bases between the two germline ends. The CDR3 coding sequence is TGTGCCAGCAGTTACTCATCGGGCTCTGGAAACACCATATATTTT. Protein: CASSYSSGSGNTIYF.

The J gene is TRBJ2-1, the V gene TRBV5-6, with TRBD2 as a possible D gene (5 bases). The CDR3 sequence is 14 residues long. Looked up from germline, CDR1 is SGHDT and CDR2 is YYEEEE. V was clipped by 4 bases and J by 8 bases, with 16 bases between them. CDR3 protein: CASSLIDRRDEQFF. CDR3 coding DNA: TGTGCCAGCAGCCTGATAGATAGGCGGGATGAGCAGTTCTTC. Full variable domain (remainder filled in from reference TRBV5-6 and TRBJ2-1): DAGVTQSPTHLIKTRGQQVTLRCSPKSGHDTVSWYQQALGQGPQFIFQYYEEEERQRGNFPDRFSGHQFPNYSSELNVNALLLGDSALYLCASSLIDRRDEQFFGPGTRLTVL.

The V call is TRBV5-6, the J call TRBJ1-5; the match to TRBD1 covers 7 bases. The V gene end was trimmed by 0 bases and the J gene end by 5 bases; junction bases not matched to a gene: 2. The CDR3 loop spans 14 amino acids. The germline gives CDR1 SGHDT, CDR2 YYEEEE. CDR3 DNA sequence: TGTGCCAGCAGCTTGGAGGGGGCTTATCAGCCCCAGCATTTT. Protein: CASSLEGAYQPQHF.